These T cell receptor beta chains were read from a single sample in a study of blood T cell repertoires in COVID-19. Produced via immunoSEQ multiplex PCR; TCRdb's table is partial and in-frame only. The table has about 270,000 clones, approximately 90% seen once. The specimen was PBMCs or T cells enriched from blood (not recorded which). All receptors come from a woman aged 50 to 65 who had recovered from COVID-19. Both conserved end residues are part of each CDR3. The D gene is left open where the match is weak. Only part of the rows carry a size: once, few, many, or a class if the clone is expanded.

TRBD2	TRBV11-1	TRBJ2-3	.	TGTGCCAGCAAGACTAGCGGGACCACAGATACGCAGTATTTT	CASKTSGTTDTQYF
TRBD1	TRBV15	TRBJ1-5	.	TGTGCCACCAGCAGAGACCTGACAGGGGGGAATCAGCCCCAGCATTTT	CATSRDLTGGNQPQHF
TRBD1	TRBV4-2	TRBJ1-3	.	TGTGCCAGCAGCCCTAGGGACAGGGGGCGACTCTCTGGAAACACCATATATTTT	CASSPRDRGRLSGNTIYF
.	TRBV24-1	TRBJ2-3	.	TGTGCCACCAGTGTGTCAGGACCCACGGGGTGGGCAGATACGCAGTATTTT	CATSVSGPTGWADTQYF
TRBD1	TRBV19	TRBJ1-1	.	TGTGCCAGTAATGTTGGGACAGCGCGCATGAACACTGAAGCTTTCTTT	CASNVGTARMNTEAFF
TRBD1	TRBV5-1	TRBJ1-2	.	TGCGCCAGCAGCTTGTCACAGGGGAGGCTTAACTATGGCTACACCTTC	CASSLSQGRLNYGYTF
.	TRBV7-3	TRBJ1-1	.	TGTGCCAGCAGCCCCGGGGGGAGGAACACTGAAGCTTTCTTT	CASSPGGRNTEAFF
TRBD2	TRBV7-6	TRBJ2-7	.	TGTGCCAGCAGCCCGAGCGGGAGCTCCTACGAGCAGTACTTC	CASSPSGSSYEQYF
.	TRBV7-8	TRBJ1-5	few	TGTGCCAGCAGCCTCTGGGGCAGCAATCAGCCCCAGCATTTT	CASSLWGSNQPQHF
TRBD1	TRBV6-5	TRBJ1-4	.	TGTGCCAGCATCATCGGGACAGGGGGTGAAAAACTGTTTTTT	CASIIGTGGEKLFF
.	TRBV30	TRBJ1-1	.	TGTGCCTGGGGACAGACTAAGAACACTGAAGCTTTCTTT	CAWGQTKNTEAFF
.	TRBV6-4	TRBJ1-2	.	TGTGCCAGCAGTCATCGGGGACAAGGCTACACCTTC	CASSHRGQGYTF
TRBD1	TRBV5-1	TRBJ1-2	.	TGCGCCAGCAGCTGGGACCGAACGACAGGGGCAGACGGCTACACCTTC	CASSWDRTTGADGYTF
.	TRBV5-1	TRBJ2-2	.	TGCGCCAGCAGCAGGGGGGGGGCCGTGAACACCGGGGAGCTGTTTTTT	CASSRGGAVNTGELFF
.	TRBV7-2	TRBJ2-3	few	TGTGCCAGCAGCTTTACACAGGGCCGGCCAGATACGCAGTATTTT	CASSFTQGRPDTQYF
.	TRBV4-3	TRBJ2-7	.	TGCGCCAGCAGCCAAGATCGACCCCCGGGTGGCGAGCAGTACTTC	CASSQDRPPGGEQYF
TRBD2	TRBV7-2	TRBJ2-7	.	TGTGCCAGCAGCTCCGGGAGGGGCCCTTCCTACGAGCAGTACTTC	CASSSGRGPSYEQYF
.	TRBV28	TRBJ1-5	.	TGTGCCAGCAGTTTCGGGGGTCTTAGCAATCAGCCCCAGCATTTT	CASSFGGLSNQPQHF
TRBD1	TRBV11-3	TRBJ2-5	.	TGTGCCAGCAGCCCTGGGACAGGTGATCCCCAAGAGACCCAGTACTTC	CASSPGTGDPQETQYF
.	TRBV7-3	TRBJ2-5	.	TGTGCCAGCAGCTTAATAGGGGCGGGGGAGACCCAGTACTTC	CASSLIGAGETQYF
.	TRBV20-1	TRBJ1-2	.	TGCAGTGCTAGTGCAATCCCCTATGGCTACACCTTC	CSASAIPYGYTF
TRBD1	TRBV5-4	TRBJ1-2	.	TGTGCCAGCAGCTTAACCGGGACAGGGGGCCGTGGCTACACCTTC	CASSLTGTGGRGYTF
.	TRBV20-1	TRBJ2-7	.	TGCAGTGCTATAAGGGGTTACGAGCAGTACTTC	CSAIRGYEQYF
.	TRBV3-1/TRBV3-2	TRBJ2-7	once	TGTGCCAGCAGCCGGGACTCGGGGGTAGACGAGCAGTACTTC	CASSRDSGVDEQYF
.	TRBV7-2	TRBJ2-7	.	TGTGCCAGCAGCTTAGAGCGGCTCTCCTACGAGCAGTACTTC	CASSLERLSYEQYF
.	TRBV9	TRBJ1-1	.	TGTGCCAGCAGCGCCGCAGGGAACACTGAAGCTTTCTTT	CASSAAGNTEAFF
TRBD1	TRBV18	TRBJ1-1	.	TGTGCCAGCTCACTATCGACAGGGGCCTATGAAGCTTTCTTT	CASSLSTGAYEAFF
.	TRBV7-8	TRBJ1-2	.	TGTGCCAGCAGCGCCCAGGGGCAGGGGCGATATGGCTACACCTTC	CASSAQGQGRYGYTF
TRBD2	TRBV19	TRBJ2-1	.	TGTGCCAGTAGTATCGCCACTAGCGGGAGCTATGAGCAGTTCTTC	CASSIATSGSYEQFF
TRBD2	TRBV28	TRBJ2-1	.	TGTGCCAGCTTTCCGTCTAGCGGGACATTTAGCAATGAGCAGTTCTTC	CASFPSSGTFSNEQFF
TRBD2	TRBV27	TRBJ2-1	.	TGTGCCACCGTCAGCGGGGGTAACAATGAGCAGTTCTTC	CATVSGGNNEQFF
.	TRBV28	TRBJ2-6	once	TGTGCCAGCAGTTTATGGGGGGGGGCCTCTGGGGCCAACGTCCTGACTTTC	CASSLWGGASGANVLTF
.	TRBV4-3	TRBJ1-3	.	TGCGCCAGCAGCCAGGGGGCGCGGTCTGGAAACACCATATATTTT	CASSQGARSGNTIYF
.	TRBV27	TRBJ2-7	.	TGTGCCAGCAGTTTTCGAGTTTCCTACGAGCAGTACTTC	CASSFRVSYEQYF
TRBD2	TRBV9	TRBJ2-7	.	TGTGCCAGCAGCGTAGGTGGACTAGCGGGTTTCTACGAGCAGTACTTC	CASSVGGLAGFYEQYF
TRBD1	TRBV9	TRBJ1-4	.	TGTGCCAGCAGCGTAGTGCCCAATTTATGGACAGGGCCTTCAACTAATGAAAAACTGTTTTTT	CASSVVPNLWTGPSTNEKLFF
TRBD1	TRBV2	TRBJ1-5	few	TGTGCCAGCAGGTCCGGGACAGTTAGCAATCAGCCCCAGCATTTT	CASRSGTVSNQPQHF
.	TRBV28	TRBJ1-5	.	TGTGCCAGCACCGTCGCGACATTTAGCAATCAGCCCCAGCATTTT	CASTVATFSNQPQHF
.	TRBV7-8	TRBJ1-5	.	TGTGCCAGCAGCTTAGAGGCAGGGAACAATCAGCCCCAGCATTTT	CASSLEAGNNQPQHF
.	TRBV21-1	TRBJ2-7	few	TGTGCCAGCAGCAAAGACCAAGGACAGGGAAAGGTCTACGAGCAGTACTTC	CASSKDQGQGKVYEQYF
.	TRBV19	TRBJ1-2	.	TGTGCCAGTAGTATTCGGGGGATTAACTATGGCTACACCTTC	CASSIRGINYGYTF
.	TRBV28	TRBJ1-4	.	TGTGCCAGCAGAGCCAAAAATGAAAAACTGTTTTTT	CASRAKNEKLFF
.	TRBV19	TRBJ1-1	few	TGTGCCAGTAGTATTTTAGGGGTTAACACTGAAGCTTTCTTT	CASSILGVNTEAFF
TRBD2	TRBV5-1	TRBJ2-7	.	TGCGCCAGCAGCTTGGAAAAGCGGGAGAGCGAGCAGTACTTC	CASSLEKRESEQYF
TRBD1	TRBV28	TRBJ1-5	.	TGTGCCAGCAGTTCGGGAGGGACAGGGACCTATCAGCCCCAGCATTTT	CASSSGGTGTYQPQHF